A selection of T cell receptor beta chains follows, all from one sample in a study of technical replicates of blood from a handful of donors. Repertoires were generated with immunoSEQ multiplex PCR, while TCRdb's copy carries only in-frame clones and drops some. The sample shows 60,000 to 65,000 clones, around 86% of them seen only once. The material sequenced was PBMCs. Receptors were obtained from a human donor in good health. Some clones in this sample may be carry-over from other donors' samples. The CDR3 runs from the conserved cysteine through the conserved F or W. The D gene is left open where the match is weak. Clone size is shown for a subset of rows, as once, few, many or a class of expanded clone.

clone_size	v_call	j_call	d_call	cdr3_nt	cdr3_aa
once	TRBV9	TRBJ2-1	TRBD2	TGTGCCAGCAGCGGACCGTTGCGGGGGGGCCAAAATGAGCAGTTCTTC	CASSGPLRGGQNEQFF
NA	TRBV10-3	TRBJ2-1	NA	TGTGCCATCAAGACCTCCGGAGTTTCCTACAATGAGCAGTTCTTC	CAIKTSGVSYNEQFF
NA	TRBV15	TRBJ1-3	TRBD1	TGTGCCACCAGCATGTCGGACAGGGGAGACACCATATATTTT	CATSMSDRGDTIYF
NA	TRBV14	TRBJ2-7	TRBD1	TGTGCCAGCAGCCAGCTGACGGGACAGGCTTCGACGAGGGAGCAGTACTTC	CASSQLTGQASTREQYF
NA	TRBV5-5	TRBJ2-6	TRBD1	TGTGCCAGCAGCTTGGATGCAGGGGGTTCTGGGGCCAACGTCCTGACTTTC	CASSLDAGGSGANVLTF
NA	TRBV6-5	TRBJ2-5	NA	TGTGCCAGCTCGCGGTCCAGACAAGAGACCCAGTACTTC	CASSRSRQETQYF
NA	TRBV6-5	TRBJ1-1	NA	TGTGCCAGCAGGCAGGGTACGGACGCTTTCTTT	CASRQGTDAFF
few	TRBV29-1	TRBJ1-1	TRBD1	TGCAGCGCCCGGACAGGTGCTAACACTGAAGCTTTCTTT	CSARTGANTEAFF
NA	TRBV5-1	TRBJ1-2	NA	TGCGCCAGCAGCTCGTCGGGGGGACCTAACTATGGCTACACCTTC	CASSSSGGPNYGYTF
NA	TRBV4-3	TRBJ2-6	NA	TGCGCCAGCAGCCAAGCCCCAGGGGGAGGAGGGGCCAACGTCCTGACTTTC	CASSQAPGGGGANVLTF
NA	TRBV19	TRBJ2-1	NA	TGTGCCAGTAGTAAGACTCTCAATGAGCAGTTCTTC	CASSKTLNEQFF
few	TRBV10-2	TRBJ2-7	TRBD1	TGCGCCAGCAGCCGGGACAGGGGGTCCTACGAGCAGTACTTC	CASSRDRGSYEQYF
NA	TRBV7-9	TRBJ2-2	NA	TGTGCCAGCAGCATATACACCGGGGAGCTGTTTTTT	CASSIYTGELFF
NA	TRBV7-2	TRBJ2-3	NA	TGTGCCAGCAGCTTAGCGGGGCTAGGTGTGGATACGCAGTATTTT	CASSLAGLGVDTQYF
NA	TRBV18	TRBJ1-1	NA	TGTGCCAGCTCACCGAGCCTGTCTGGGGGCGGCACTGAAGCTTTCTTT	CASSPSLSGGGTEAFF
NA	TRBV7-3	TRBJ2-2	NA	TGTGCCAGCAGTCTCGGGGTAGTCGGGGAGCTGTTTTTT	CASSLGVVGELFF
NA	TRBV7-8	TRBJ2-1	NA	TGTGCCAGCGGGCCGTTGGGGGGGGCTAACTACAATGAGCAGTTCTTC	CASGPLGGANYNEQFF
once	TRBV5-4	TRBJ2-2	TRBD2	TGTGCCAGCAGCTTCCCCGGAAGCGGGGGGGCCGCCGGGGAGCTGTTTTTT	CASSFPGSGGAAGELFF
NA	TRBV2	TRBJ1-5	TRBD1	TGTGCCAGCTGTCCGGACAGGGGACAGCCCCAGCATTTT	CASCPDRGQPQHF
NA	TRBV7-3	TRBJ2-7	NA	TGTGCCAGCAGCCCCGGGACTTCTCCTAGCGAGCAGTACTTC	CASSPGTSPSEQYF
NA	TRBV19	TRBJ2-3	NA	TGTGCCAGTAGACCCGCGGGCACAGATACGCAGTATTTT	CASRPAGTDTQYF
once	TRBV4-2	TRBJ2-7	NA	TGTGCCAGCAGCCAAGATTTAGAGGGATCCTACGAGCAGTACTTC	CASSQDLEGSYEQYF
NA	TRBV7-3	TRBJ2-5	TRBD2	TGTGCCAGCAGCGCCGGGACTAGCGGTTACCAAGAGACCCAGTACTTC	CASSAGTSGYQETQYF
NA	TRBV5-3	TRBJ2-5	TRBD2	TGTGCCAGAAGCACCGGACTAGCGGGGGGTCAAGAGACCCAGTACTTC	CARSTGLAGGQETQYF
few	TRBV18	TRBJ1-5	NA	TGTGCCAGCTCACCACCGGGGCGGTCTAGCAATCAGCCCCAGCATTTT	CASSPPGRSSNQPQHF
NA	TRBV7-2	TRBJ1-5	TRBD1	TGTGCCAGCAGCTCTGACAGGGCAGCTCAGCCCCAGCATTTT	CASSSDRAAQPQHF
NA	TRBV2	TRBJ2-1	TRBD2	TGTGCCAGCAGGGAGCAGACTAGCGGGGTCCGCAATGAGCAGTTCTTC	CASREQTSGVRNEQFF
few	TRBV9	TRBJ1-1	NA	TGTGCCAGCAGGCCTTTCGGAGATTCGAACACTGAAGCTTTCTTT	CASRPFGDSNTEAFF
once	TRBV13	TRBJ1-4	TRBD1	TGTGCCAGCAGCTTATGGGGCCGGGACAGGATTCGGGGGGATGAAAAACTGTTTTTT	CASSLWGRDRIRGDEKLFF
NA	TRBV28	TRBJ1-5	TRBD1	TGTGCCAGCAGTGACGGACAGGGCCGCAATCAGCCCCAGCATTTT	CASSDGQGRNQPQHF
NA	TRBV11-3	TRBJ2-1	NA	TGTGCCAGCAGCTTCTACGACTCCTACAATGAGCAGTTCTTC	CASSFYDSYNEQFF
NA	TRBV5-1	TRBJ1-1	TRBD1	TGCGCCAGCAGCGGGACAGGGGGAAAGAGAGCTTTCTTT	CASSGTGGKRAFF
NA	TRBV30	TRBJ2-1	TRBD2	TGTGCCTGCAGCGGGAGACACAATGAGCAGTTCTTC	CACSGRHNEQFF
NA	TRBV12-5	TRBJ1-1	NA	TGTGCTAGTGTAAGAGGAGCGAACACTGAAGCTTTCTTT	CASVRGANTEAFF
NA	TRBV30	TRBJ2-1	NA	TGTGCCTGGAGTGGGAGCGACTACTCCTACAATGAGCAGTTCTTC	CAWSGSDYSYNEQFF
NA	TRBV7-9	TRBJ2-7	NA	TGTGCCAGCAGCCTCGGGACCTACGAGCAGTACTTC	CASSLGTYEQYF
NA	TRBV29-1	TRBJ1-5	NA	TGCAGCGTGGAAGTAAATAGCAATCAGCCCCAGCATTTT	CSVEVNSNQPQHF
NA	TRBV7-9	TRBJ2-7	NA	TGTGCCAGCAGCTTAGCGGGGGCACTCAAGGGGCTCGAGCAGTACTTC	CASSLAGALKGLEQYF
once	TRBV18	TRBJ1-2	NA	TGTGCCAGCTCACCAGGGCTAGGGGGACCGATAAACTATGGCTACACCTTC	CASSPGLGGPINYGYTF